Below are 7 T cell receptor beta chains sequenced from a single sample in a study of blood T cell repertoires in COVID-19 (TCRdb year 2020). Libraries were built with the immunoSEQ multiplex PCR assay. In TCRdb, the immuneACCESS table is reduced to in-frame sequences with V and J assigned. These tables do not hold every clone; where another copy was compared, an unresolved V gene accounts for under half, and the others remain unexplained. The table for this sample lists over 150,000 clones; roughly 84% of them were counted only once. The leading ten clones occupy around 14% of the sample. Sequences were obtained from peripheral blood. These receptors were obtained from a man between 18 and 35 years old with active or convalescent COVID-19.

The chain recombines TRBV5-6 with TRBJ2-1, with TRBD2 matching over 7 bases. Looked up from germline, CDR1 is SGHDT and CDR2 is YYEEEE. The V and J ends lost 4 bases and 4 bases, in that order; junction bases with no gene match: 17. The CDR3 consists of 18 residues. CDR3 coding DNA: TGTGCCAGCAGCATCGGGGGTCTAAGCGGGAACCCATACAATGAGCAGTTCTTC. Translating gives CASSIGGLSGNPYNEQFF.

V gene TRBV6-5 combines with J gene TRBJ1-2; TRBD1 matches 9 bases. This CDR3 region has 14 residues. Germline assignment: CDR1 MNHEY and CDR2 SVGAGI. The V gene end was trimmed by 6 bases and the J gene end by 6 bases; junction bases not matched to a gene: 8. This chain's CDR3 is CASRLSGTGHGYTF. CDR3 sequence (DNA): TGTGCCAGCAGACTATCCGGGACAGGGCATGGCTACACCTTC.

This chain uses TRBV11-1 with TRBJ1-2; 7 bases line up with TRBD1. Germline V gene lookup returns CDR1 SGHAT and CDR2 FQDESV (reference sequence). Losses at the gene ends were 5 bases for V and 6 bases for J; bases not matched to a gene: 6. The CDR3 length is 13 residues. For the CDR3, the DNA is TGTGCCAGCAGCAACAGGGGCGCAAATGGCTACACCTTC. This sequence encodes CASSNRGANGYTF.

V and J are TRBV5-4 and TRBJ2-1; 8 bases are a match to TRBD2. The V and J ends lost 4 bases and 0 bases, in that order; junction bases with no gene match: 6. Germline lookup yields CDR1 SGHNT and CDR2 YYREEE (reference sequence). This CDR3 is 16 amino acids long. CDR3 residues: CASSLERGSSYNEQFF. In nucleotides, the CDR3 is TGTGCCAGCAGCCTCGAGCGGGGGAGCTCCTACAATGAGCAGTTCTTC.

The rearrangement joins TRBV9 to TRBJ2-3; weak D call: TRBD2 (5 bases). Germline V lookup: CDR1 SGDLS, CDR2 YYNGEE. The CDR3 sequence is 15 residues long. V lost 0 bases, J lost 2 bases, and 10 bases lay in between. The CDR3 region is CASSVAGGFTDTQYF. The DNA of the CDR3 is TGTGCCAGCAGCGTAGCAGGCGGGTTCACAGATACGCAGTATTTT.

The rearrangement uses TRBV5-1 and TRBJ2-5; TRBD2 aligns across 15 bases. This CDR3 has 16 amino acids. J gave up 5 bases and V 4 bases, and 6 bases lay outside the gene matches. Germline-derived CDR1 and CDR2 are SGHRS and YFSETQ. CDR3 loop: CASSPGLAGGLETQYF. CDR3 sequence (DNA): TGCGCCAGCAGCCCGGGACTAGCGGGGGGTTTGGAGACCCAGTACTTC.

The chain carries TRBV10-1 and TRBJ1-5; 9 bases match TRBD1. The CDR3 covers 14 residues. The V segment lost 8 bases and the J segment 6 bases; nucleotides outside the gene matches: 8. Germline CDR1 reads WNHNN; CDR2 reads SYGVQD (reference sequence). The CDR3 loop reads CASSGTGPPQPQHF. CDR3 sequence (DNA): TGCGCCAGCTCCGGGACAGGGCCACCTCAGCCCCAGCATTTT.